The 17 T cell receptor beta chains given below trace back to one sample, sequenced in a study of T cells in Graves' hyperthyroidism and ophthalmopathy. TCR beta CDR3 regions were amplified from RNA. The HTBI primer set was used in a first-round RT-PCR of the TCR CDR3. MiXCR, run by TCRdb on the multiplex PCR reads, gives a single entry per CDR3 protein. The repertoire holds about 640,000 distinct CDR3 sequences, with approximately 14% as singletons. The material sequenced was blood. The receptor source for this set is a woman in her forties or fifties with Graves' ophthalmopathy.

This clonotype was counted ten times or more. The CDR3 bases are TGTGCCAGCAGTTACTTTGGTAGCGGGAGCCAAACCTACGAGCAGTACTTC. This sequence encodes CASSYFGSGSQTYEQYF. V usage is TRBV6-2 or TRBV6-3 and J usage is TRBJ2-7, with 9 nucleotides matching TRBD2. The CDR3 spans 17 residues. J lost 2 bases, V lost 1 base, and 9 bases had no gene match. CDR1 and CDR2 from the germline V gene are MNHEY and SVGEGT.

This clonotype has a handful of counts. This could be a read error, since a much larger clone is one nucleotide away. The V gene is TRBV2, the J gene TRBJ2-7; 9 nucleotides match TRBD1. Germline CDR1 SNHLY, CDR2 FYNNEI. This CDR3 is built from 13 residues. V shed 7 bases, J shed 2 bases, and the junction held 3 bases outside the gene matches. The CDR3 is CASTGDRAYEQYF. The CDR3 region has the DNA TGTGCCAGCACGGGGGACAGGGCCTACGAGCAGTACTTC.

This clonotype was observed at least ten times. The gene calls are TRBV11-3 and TRBJ2-3, with 11 bases identical to TRBD2. Per germline, CDR1 SGHNT and CDR2 YENEEA. The CDR3 runs to 16 residues. V lost 5 bases and J lost 5; bases outside the gene matches: 9. CDR3 residues: CASSLGTSGTRDTQYF. The CDR3 nucleotides read TGTGCCAGCAGCCTCGGGACTAGCGGAACTCGAGATACGCAGTATTTT.

V is TRBV6-1 and J is TRBJ2-5; 7 bases align to TRBD2. The V gene's germline CDR1 is MNHNS and CDR2 SASEGT. The CDR3 covers 15 residues. V shed 3 bases and J 2 bases; nucleotides not matched to a gene: 6. CDR3 protein: CASSDPQRGQETQYF. Here the CDR3 DNA reads TGTGCCAGCAGTGATCCCCAGCGGGGACAAGAGACCCAGTACTTC.

The rearrangement uses TRBV9 and TRBJ2-7; possibly TRBD1 for D (5 bases). The CDR3 length is 14 residues. Germline V gives CDR1 SGDLS, CDR2 YYNGEE. The V end was cut by 3 bases, the J end by 0 bases, with 10 bases between. The CDR3 here is CASSGKTDSYEQYF. CDR3 DNA sequence: TGTGCCAGCAGCGGAAAGACAGACTCCTACGAGCAGTACTTC.

This clonotype was counted at least ten times. The chain is built from TRBV7-2 and TRBJ2-1; 13 bases match TRBD2. The CDR3 runs 15 residues. CDR1 is SGHTA and CDR2 is FQGNSA in the germline V gene. Trimming removed 5 bases from V and 6 bases from J; junction bases left unmatched: 4. This CDR3 is CASSTTSGRGNEQFF. CDR3 DNA sequence: TGTGCCAGCAGCACCACTAGCGGGAGGGGCAATGAGCAGTTCTTC.

The chain carries TRBV19 and TRBJ1-5, with D unresolved. The germline V gene encodes CDR1 LNHDA and CDR2 SQIVND (reference sequence). CDR3 length: 13 residues. V was cut by 5 bases and J by 9 bases, with 14 bases left in between. CDR3 in amino acids: CASSSSLTAPQHF. CDR3 DNA: TGTGCCAGTAGTTCATCACTGACGGCGCCCCAGCATTTT.

This clonotype was counted many times. The chain links TRBV30 to TRBJ2-4; perhaps TRBD1 as D (5 bases). The CDR3 spans 16 residues. Trimming shortened V by 1 base and J by 3 bases, and 16 bases separated the two germline ends. Germline loops: CDR1 GTSNPN, CDR2 SVGIG (reference sequence). The CDR3 loop reads CAWSGGITRYKNIQYF. As DNA, the CDR3 is TGTGCCTGGAGTGGGGGCATTACCCGATACAAAAACATTCAGTACTTC.

This chain's CDR3 is CATRAGTENSPLHF. CDR3 nucleotide sequence: TGTGCCACCAGAGCCGGGACGGAAAATTCACCCCTCCACTTT. The chain employs TRBV24-1 and TRBJ1-6; TRBD1 might be the D (5 bases). Trimming cost V 7 bases and J 7 bases, with 13 bases left between them. Germline values: CDR1 KGHDR, CDR2 SFDVKD. CDR3 length equals 14 residues.

V usage is TRBV6-5 and J usage is TRBJ1-1; D may be TRBD1 (5 bases). The CDR3 is made up of 14 amino acids. From germline, CDR1 is MNHEY and CDR2 SVGAGI. V gave up 2 bases and J gave up 5 bases, with 12 bases separating them. This CDR3 is CASSYVAGPTEAFF. CDR3 DNA: TGTGCCAGCAGTTACGTCGCGGGGCCAACTGAAGCTTTCTTT.

In its sample, this clonotype was seen a few times. The chain joins TRBV28 to TRBJ2-1; 8 nucleotides align to TRBD2. This CDR3 contains 13 residues. Trimming took 7 bases from V and 8 from J; bases not matched to a gene: 7. Germline lookup yields CDR1 MDHEN and CDR2 SYDVKM. CDR3 bases: TGTGCCAGCAACCGGGGGGGAGGCGATGAGCAGTTCTTC. Its protein product is CASNRGGGDEQFF.

The chain combines TRBV28 with TRBJ2-3; 8 nucleotides match TRBD2. Germline V gene lookup returns CDR1 MDHEN and CDR2 SYDVKM. V dropped 10 bases and J dropped 7; count of bases not matched to a gene: 13. The CDR3 loop spans 14 amino acids. This CDR3 reads CATPWGSGAYTQYF. As DNA, the CDR3 is TGTGCCACCCCTTGGGGTAGCGGGGCATATACGCAGTATTTT. Together with reference TRBV28 and TRBJ2-3, the CDR3 gives the full variable domain: DVKVTQSSRYLVKRTGEKVFLECVQDMDHENMFWYRQDPGLGLRLIYFSYDVKMKEKGDIPEGYSVSREKKERFSLILESASTNQTSMYLCATPWGSGAYTQYFGPGTRLTVL.

V gene TRBV3-1 combines with J gene TRBJ2-6; 10 bases map to TRBD1. The CDR3 has 17 residues. Trimming took 10 bases from V and 1 from J; bases not matched to a gene: 10. CDR1 and CDR2 from the germline V gene are LGHDT and YNNKEL (reference sequence). This CDR3 reads CATQPGQGSSGANVLTF. CDR3 nucleotide sequence: TGTGCCACCCAACCGGGACAGGGGTCTTCTGGGGCCAACGTCCTGACTTTC.

With regard to this clonotype: At one end, the junction sequence differs from germline, possibly due to a read error. The rearrangement joins TRBV11-2 to TRBJ2-7; D perhaps matches TRBD1 (6 bases). Germline CDR1 is SGHAT and CDR2 is FQNNGV. The CDR3 sequence is 16 residues long. CDR3 DNA: TGTGCCAGCAGCTTAGACTTATTAGGGGGTGAGAACGAGCGGTACTTC. Its translation: CASSLDLLGGENERYF.

The CDR3 nucleotides are TGTGCCAGCAGAAAACCGGGACAGGGTAATGAAAAACTGTTTTTT. It specifies CASRKPGQGNEKLFF. The chain joins TRBV27 to TRBJ1-4; 9 bases map to TRBD1. The V gene's germline CDR1 is MNHEY and CDR2 SMNVEV (reference sequence). V was clipped by 6 bases and J by 4 bases; unmatched bases: 6. The length of the CDR3 is 15 residues.

This clonotype was counted between two and nine times. The chain links TRBV9 to TRBJ2-1, with D maybe TRBD2 (6 bases). The ends were cut back, 3 bases at V and 4 bases at J, with 17 bases in the middle. The CDR3 contains 16 residues. Germline-derived CDR1 and CDR2 are SGDLS and YYNGEE. The CDR3 protein is CASSAPTSSGYNEQFF. The DNA of the CDR3 is TGTGCCAGCAGCGCCCCGACTAGTTCCGGATACAATGAGCAGTTCTTC.

This clonotype was found a few times. The junction shows a germline mismatch at one end, possibly a read error. This chain connects TRBV7-7 to TRBJ2-1; 8 positions match TRBD2. Germline CDR1 SSHAT, CDR2 FNYEAQ (reference sequence). The CDR3 loop spans 15 amino acids. CDR3 in amino acids: CASSPGLGLIDEQFF. The CDR3 DNA follows: TGTGCTAGCAGCCCGGGACTAGGTTTGATCGATGAGCAGTTCTTC.